This T cell receptor beta chain was identified in a study of T cell responses to AZD1222 COVID-19 vaccine. Broader study findings: The reported proportion of spike-specific TCRs targeting unmutated variant regions was nearly half.

Concerning this clone itself: Its antigen remains unknown.

The CDR3 length is 16 residues. V shed 4 bases and J shed 0 bases, with 17 bases lying between them. CDR1 and CDR2 from the germline V gene are SGHRS and YFSETQ. Sequencing was performed with immunoSEQ multiplex PCR; in TCRdb, only in-frame clones are kept and a portion is missing. The data contain about 52,000 clones, roughly 87% of them singletons. This specimen consisted of peripheral blood, obtained 28 days after the second AZD1222 dose. This chain links TRBV5-1 with TRBJ2-7; unclear D gene. This TCR derives from an adult who received the AZD1222 COVID-19 vaccine. The CDR3 loop reads CASSPKASSSSYEQYF. CDR3 in DNA: TGCGCCAGCAGCCCCAAAGCGTCGTCTAGCTCCTACGAGCAGTACTTC. Full variable domain (outside the CDR3, taken from reference TRBV5-1 and TRBJ2-7): KAGVTQTPRYLIKTRGQQVTLSCSPISGHRSVSWYQQTPGQGLQFLFEYFSETQRNKGNFPGRFSGRQFSNSRSEMNVSTLELGDSALYLCASSPKASSSSYEQYFGPGTRLTVT.